This T cell receptor beta chain came from a study of blood T cell repertoires in COVID-19. Study details: Acute and convalescent COVID-19 specimens originated in the United States, Italy and Spain. PBMCs, B-cell-depleted T cells, or T cells provided the cDNA or gDNA that made up the material.

V shed 5 bases and J 5 bases; nucleotides not matched to a gene: 6. There are 14 residues in the CDR3. The germline V gene encodes CDR1 SNHLY and CDR2 FYNNEI. In the original analysis: Estimation of nucleated cell counts relied on the amplification of reference gene primers. Method: immunoSEQ multiplex PCR; TCRdb's copy keeps in-frame clones and lacks some. V, J and clone size derive from that table, while D and trimming were established from the DNA sequence. The sample lists approximately 250,000 clones, approximately 86% occurring once. The source material was peripheral blood. The chain links TRBV2 to TRBJ1-5, with TRBD1 matching 7 bases. The receptor's source is a man aged 35-49 years with active or convalescent COVID-19. The CDR3 protein is CASSRGTADQPQHF. CDR3 DNA sequence: TGTGCCAGCAGTAGGGGGACAGCAGATCAGCCCCAGCATTTT.